What follows is one T cell receptor (beta chain) and its context. What it binds is unknown. The method was immunoSEQ multiplex PCR; TCRdb's version includes in-frame clones alone and lacks a portion of them. Among 130,000 to 150,000 clones listed, 88% were seen once. The time point denotes: baseline pretreatment blood. Treatment indicated: 15 Gy SBRT to primary tumor, nephrectomy 4 weeks later. This entry belongs to a study of radiation and T cells in renal cell carcinoma. The V end lost 4 bases, the J end lost 3 bases, and 21 bases lay between the germline ends. The CDR3 totals 17 residues. Germline V gives CDR1 ENHRY, CDR2 SYGVKD. Findings of the study overall: From baseline, blood top tumor clonotypes peaked at 2 weeks post-radiation.

The specimen was blood, collected from a patient whose treatment included radiotherapy and nephrectomy. This chain joins TRBV10-3 and TRBJ1-1; no reliable D call. The clonotype originates from a woman between 65 and 79 years old with renal cell carcinoma. The CDR3 spells CAISARERISVYTEAFF. The CDR3 DNA follows: TGTGCCATCAGTGCACGGGAGCGGATTTCTGTCTACACTGAAGCTTTCTTT.